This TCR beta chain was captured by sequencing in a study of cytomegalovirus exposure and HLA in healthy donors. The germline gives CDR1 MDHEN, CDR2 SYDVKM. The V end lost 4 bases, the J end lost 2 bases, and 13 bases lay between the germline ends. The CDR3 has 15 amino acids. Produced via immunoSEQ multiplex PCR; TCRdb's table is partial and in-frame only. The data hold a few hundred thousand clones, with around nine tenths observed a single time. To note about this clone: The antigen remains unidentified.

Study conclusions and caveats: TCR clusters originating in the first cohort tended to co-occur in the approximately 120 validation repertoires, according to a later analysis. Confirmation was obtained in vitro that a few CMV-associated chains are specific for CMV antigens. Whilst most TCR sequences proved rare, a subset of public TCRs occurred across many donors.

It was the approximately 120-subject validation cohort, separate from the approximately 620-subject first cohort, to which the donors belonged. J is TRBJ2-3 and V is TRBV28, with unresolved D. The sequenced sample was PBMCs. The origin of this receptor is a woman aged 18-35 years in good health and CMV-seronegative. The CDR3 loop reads CASSSQADNTDTQYF. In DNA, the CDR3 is TGTGCCAGCAGTTCCCAAGCCGATAACACAGATACGCAGTATTTT.